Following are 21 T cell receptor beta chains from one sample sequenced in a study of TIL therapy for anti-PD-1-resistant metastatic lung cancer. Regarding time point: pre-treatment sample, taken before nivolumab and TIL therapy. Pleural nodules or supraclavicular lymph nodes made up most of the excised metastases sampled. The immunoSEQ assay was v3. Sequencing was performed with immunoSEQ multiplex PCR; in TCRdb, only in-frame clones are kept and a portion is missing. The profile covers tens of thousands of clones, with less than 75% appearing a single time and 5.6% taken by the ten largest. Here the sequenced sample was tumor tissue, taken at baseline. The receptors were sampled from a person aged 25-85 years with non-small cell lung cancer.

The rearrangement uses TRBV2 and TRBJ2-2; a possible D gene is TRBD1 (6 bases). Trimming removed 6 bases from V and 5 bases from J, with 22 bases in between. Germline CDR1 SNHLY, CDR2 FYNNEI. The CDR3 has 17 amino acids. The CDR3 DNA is TGTGCCAGCAGCCGAGAGAGCCACAGGGTCGGAACCGGGGAGCTGTTTTTT. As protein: CASSRESHRVGTGELFF.

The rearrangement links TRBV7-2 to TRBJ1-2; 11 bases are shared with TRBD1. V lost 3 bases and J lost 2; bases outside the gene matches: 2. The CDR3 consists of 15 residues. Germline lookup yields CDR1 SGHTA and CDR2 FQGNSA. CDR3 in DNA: TGTGCCAGCAGCTTCGGACAGGGGGCGAACTATGGCTACACCTTC. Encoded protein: CASSFGQGANYGYTF.

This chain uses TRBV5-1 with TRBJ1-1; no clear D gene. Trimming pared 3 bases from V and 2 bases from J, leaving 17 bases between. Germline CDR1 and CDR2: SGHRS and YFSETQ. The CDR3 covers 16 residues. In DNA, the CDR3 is TGCGCCAGCAGCTCCCGTGGTGGGGATGGAAACACTGAAGCTTTCTTT. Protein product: CASSSRGGDGNTEAFF.

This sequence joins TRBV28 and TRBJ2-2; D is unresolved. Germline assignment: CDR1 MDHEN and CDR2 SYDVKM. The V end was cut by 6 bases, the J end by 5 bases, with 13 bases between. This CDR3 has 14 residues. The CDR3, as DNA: TGTGCCAGCAGGGCCCCCCAGCGAACCGGGGAGCTGTTTTTT. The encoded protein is CASRAPQRTGELFF.

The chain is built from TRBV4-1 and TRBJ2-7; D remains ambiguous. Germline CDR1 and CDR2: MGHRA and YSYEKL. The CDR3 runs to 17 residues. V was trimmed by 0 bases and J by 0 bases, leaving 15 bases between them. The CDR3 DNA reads TGCGCCAGCAGCCAAGATAATATAGTCTGGAACTCCTACGAGCAGTACTTC. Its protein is CASSQDNIVWNSYEQYF.

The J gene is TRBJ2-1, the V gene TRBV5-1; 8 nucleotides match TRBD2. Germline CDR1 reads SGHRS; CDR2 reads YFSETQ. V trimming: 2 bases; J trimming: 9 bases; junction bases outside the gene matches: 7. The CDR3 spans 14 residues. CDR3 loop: CASSLPGGLGEQFF. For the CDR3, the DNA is TGCGCCAGCAGCTTACCGGGGGGGCTTGGTGAGCAGTTCTTC.

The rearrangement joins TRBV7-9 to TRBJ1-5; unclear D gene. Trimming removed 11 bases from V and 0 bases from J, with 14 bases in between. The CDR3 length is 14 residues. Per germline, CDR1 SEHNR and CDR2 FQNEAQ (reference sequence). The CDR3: CASNGLNSNQPQHF. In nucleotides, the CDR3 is TGTGCCTCTAACGGCCTGAATAGCAATCAGCCCCAGCATTTT.

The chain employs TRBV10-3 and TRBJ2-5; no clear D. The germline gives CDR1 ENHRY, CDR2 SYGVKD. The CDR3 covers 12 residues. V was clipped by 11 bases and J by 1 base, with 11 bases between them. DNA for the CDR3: TGTGCCCACGGGCAGATCCAAGAGACCCAGTACTTC. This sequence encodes CAHGQIQETQYF.

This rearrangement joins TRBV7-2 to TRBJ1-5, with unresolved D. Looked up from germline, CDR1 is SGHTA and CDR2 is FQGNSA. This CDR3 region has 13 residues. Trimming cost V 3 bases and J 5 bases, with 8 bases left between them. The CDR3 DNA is TGTGCCAGCAGCTTCCAGGCGGATCAGCCCCAGCATTTT. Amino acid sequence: CASSFQADQPQHF.

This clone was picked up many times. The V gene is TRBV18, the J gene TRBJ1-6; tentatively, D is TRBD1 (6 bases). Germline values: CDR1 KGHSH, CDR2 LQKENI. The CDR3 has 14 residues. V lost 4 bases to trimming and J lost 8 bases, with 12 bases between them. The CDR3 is CASSQQGPHSPLHF. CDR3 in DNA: TGTGCCAGCTCACAACAGGGTCCTCATTCACCCCTCCACTTT. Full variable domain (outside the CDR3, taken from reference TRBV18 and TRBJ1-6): NAGVMQNPRHLVRRRGQEARLRCSPMKGHSHVYWYRQLPEEGLKFMVYLQKENIIDESGMPKERFSAEFPKEGPSILRIQQVVRGDSAAYFCASSQQGPHSPLHFGNGTRLTVT.

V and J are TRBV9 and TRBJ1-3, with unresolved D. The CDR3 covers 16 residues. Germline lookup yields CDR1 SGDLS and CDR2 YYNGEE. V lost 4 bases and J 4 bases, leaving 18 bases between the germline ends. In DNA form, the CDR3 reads TGTGCCAGCAGCCTTACACTAGGAGGAAACGGAAACACCATATATTTT. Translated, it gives CASSLTLGGNGNTIYF.

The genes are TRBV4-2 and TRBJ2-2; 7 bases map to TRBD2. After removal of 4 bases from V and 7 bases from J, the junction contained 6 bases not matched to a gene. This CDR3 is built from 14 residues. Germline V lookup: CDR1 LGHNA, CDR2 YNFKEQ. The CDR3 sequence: CASSPRGVGGELFF. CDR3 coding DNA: TGTGCCAGCAGCCCCCGGGGGGTGGGCGGGGAGCTGTTTTTT.

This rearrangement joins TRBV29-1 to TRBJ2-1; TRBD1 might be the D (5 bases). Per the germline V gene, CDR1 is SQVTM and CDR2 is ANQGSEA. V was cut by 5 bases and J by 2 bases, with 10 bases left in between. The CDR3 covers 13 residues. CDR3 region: CSVPTAAYNEQFF. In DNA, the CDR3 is TGCAGCGTTCCGACAGCCGCCTACAATGAGCAGTTCTTC.

CDR3 in amino acids: CSVEGQRNEQFF. DNA of the CDR3: TGCAGCGTTGAGGGACAGAGAAATGAGCAGTTCTTC. The chain is built from TRBV29-1 and TRBJ2-1, with TRBD1 matching over 7 bases. From germline, CDR1 is SQVTM and CDR2 ANQGSEA. V shed 3 bases, J shed 7 bases, and the junction held 3 bases outside the gene matches. The CDR3 contains 12 residues.

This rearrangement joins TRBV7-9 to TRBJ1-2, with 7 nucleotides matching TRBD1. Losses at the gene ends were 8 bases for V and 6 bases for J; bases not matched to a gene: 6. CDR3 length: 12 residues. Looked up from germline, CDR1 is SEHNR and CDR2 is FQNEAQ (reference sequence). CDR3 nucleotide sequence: TGTGCCAGCTCTTGGCAGGGGGATGGCTACACCTTC. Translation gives CASSWQGDGYTF.

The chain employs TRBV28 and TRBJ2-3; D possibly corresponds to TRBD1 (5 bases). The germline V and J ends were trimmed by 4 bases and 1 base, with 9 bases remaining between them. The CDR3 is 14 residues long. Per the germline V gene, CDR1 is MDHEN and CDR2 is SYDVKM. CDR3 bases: TGTGCCAGCAGTTGGCAAGGGGGCACAGATACGCAGTATTTT. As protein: CASSWQGGTDTQYF.

The DNA for the CDR3 is TGTGCCAGCAGCTTAGTTTTGGCCGGGGAGCTGTTTTTT. This translates into CASSLVLAGELFF. This chain links TRBV7-2 with TRBJ2-2, with D hard to call. The CDR3 extends over 13 amino acids. Looked up from germline, CDR1 is SGHTA and CDR2 is FQGNSA. Trimming took off 1 base at V and 6 bases at J, with 6 bases between the two ends.

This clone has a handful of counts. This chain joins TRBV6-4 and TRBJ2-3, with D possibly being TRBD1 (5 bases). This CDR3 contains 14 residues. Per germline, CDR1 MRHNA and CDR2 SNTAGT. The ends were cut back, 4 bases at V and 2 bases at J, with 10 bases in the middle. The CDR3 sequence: CASSGGGSTDTQYF. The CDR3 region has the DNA TGTGCCAGCAGTGGGGGCGGATCCACAGATACGCAGTATTTT.

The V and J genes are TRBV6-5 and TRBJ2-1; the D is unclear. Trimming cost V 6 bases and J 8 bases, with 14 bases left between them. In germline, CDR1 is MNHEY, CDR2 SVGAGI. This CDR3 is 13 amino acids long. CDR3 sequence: CASSPVALHEQFF. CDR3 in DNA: TGTGCCAGCAGCCCCGTAGCCCTGCATGAGCAGTTCTTC.

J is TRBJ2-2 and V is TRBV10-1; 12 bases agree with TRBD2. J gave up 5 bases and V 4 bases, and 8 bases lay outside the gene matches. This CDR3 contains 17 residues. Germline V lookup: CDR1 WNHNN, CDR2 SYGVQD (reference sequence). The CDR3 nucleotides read TGCGCCAGCAGTGGGAACCAACTAGCGGGGGGAACCGGGGAGCTGTTTTTT. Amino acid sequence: CASSGNQLAGGTGELFF.

Here the CDR3 reads CASRNRDLNSPLHF. CDR3 nucleotides: TGTGCCAGTAGGAACAGGGACCTTAATTCACCCCTCCACTTT. The rearrangement uses TRBV19 and TRBJ1-6; tentative D call: TRBD1 (6 bases). The germline gives CDR1 LNHDA, CDR2 SQIVND (reference sequence). CDR3 size: 14 residues. Deletions cut 6 bases from V and 6 bases from J, with 12 bases between.